Shown below are 26 T cell receptor beta chains from a single sample sequenced in a study of OX40 agonist ivuxolimab in advanced cancers. The method was immunoSEQ multiplex PCR; TCRdb's version includes in-frame clones alone and lacks a portion of them. The data contain around 86,000 clones, about 89% of them seen just once; the ten biggest clones take up over 0.35%. The material was CD4+ or CD8+ T cells sorted from blood, obtained in a trial of the OX40 agonist ivuxolimab. Every receptor here comes from an adult with an advanced solid tumor such as melanoma, head and neck, liver or kidney cancer.

The chain couples TRBV27 to TRBJ2-7, with 10 bases matching TRBD2. Unmatched junction bases numbered 6, after V lost 4 bases and J lost 9 bases. Germline loops: CDR1 MNHEY, CDR2 SMNVEV (reference sequence). The CDR3 is 13 residues long. The CDR3 reads CASSSASGSGQYF. CDR3 nucleotides: TGTGCCAGCAGTTCCGCTAGCGGGAGTGGGCAGTACTTC.

The rearrangement uses TRBV10-3 and TRBJ1-2; 9 nucleotides match TRBD1. This CDR3 has 14 amino acids. Trimming took 4 bases from V and 4 from J; bases not matched to a gene: 4. CDR1 ENHRY and CDR2 SYGVKD come from the germline V gene. CDR3 loop: CAISGGQGRYGYTF. Here the CDR3 DNA reads TGTGCCATCAGTGGGGGACAGGGTCGCTATGGCTACACCTTC.

The CDR3 coding sequence is TGTGCCTGGAGGGTAAGGCACTATGGCTACACCTTC. The encoded protein is CAWRVRHYGYTF. The genes are TRBV30 and TRBJ1-2; D is undetermined. The CDR3 is 12 residues long. Trimming shortened V by 3 bases and J by 3 bases, and 8 bases separated the two germline ends. Looked up from germline, CDR1 is GTSNPN and CDR2 is SVGIG (reference sequence).

This clone was picked up a small number of times. The chain employs TRBV6-4 and TRBJ1-1; the match to TRBD1 covers 7 bases. Unmatched junction bases numbered 6, after V lost 5 bases and J lost 3 bases. The germline V gene encodes CDR1 MRHNA and CDR2 SNTAGT. This CDR3 comprises 14 residues. The CDR3, as DNA: TGTGCCAGCAGTTCAGGGGGAAGAGACACTGAAGCTTTCTTT. It specifies CASSSGGRDTEAFF.

The V gene is TRBV10-1, the J gene TRBJ2-7, with TRBD1 identical over 7 bases. Germline loops: CDR1 WNHNN, CDR2 SYGVQD (reference sequence). CDR3 length equals 14 residues. J was trimmed by 3 bases and V by 7 bases; bases with no gene match: 9. Here the CDR3 DNA reads TGCGCCAGCAACAGTAAGGGACAGAACTACGAGCAGTACTTC. It specifies CASNSKGQNYEQYF.

The chain has TRBV6-1 and TRBJ1-1, with D maybe TRBD1 (6 bases). Deletions cut 4 bases from V and 3 bases from J, with 15 bases between. This CDR3 comprises 15 residues. From germline, CDR1 is MNHNS and CDR2 SASEGT. The CDR3 region is CASSVGGAPDTEAFF. In nucleotides, the CDR3 is TGTGCCAGCAGTGTGGGGGGCGCGCCAGACACTGAAGCTTTCTTT.

The chain employs TRBV6-6 and TRBJ2-7; TRBD1 matches 8 bases. The V segment lost 2 bases and the J segment 3 bases; nucleotides outside the gene matches: 6. This CDR3 has 15 residues. Germline V CDR1 and CDR2: MNHNY, SVGAGI (reference sequence). The CDR3 spells CASSYRTGYGYEQYF. Written as DNA, the CDR3 is TGTGCCAGCAGTTACAGGACAGGGTACGGCTACGAGCAGTACTTC.

V is TRBV7-9 and J is TRBJ2-5; 8 nucleotides align to TRBD1. In germline, CDR1 is SEHNR, CDR2 FQNEAQ (reference sequence). Trimming removed 7 bases from V and 0 bases from J; junction bases left unmatched: 7. The CDR3 covers 15 residues. The CDR3 DNA reads as TGTGCCAGCACCCCGGGACAGGACCACCAAGAGACCCAGTACTTC. It encodes CASTPGQDHQETQYF. The complete variable domain, with remaining parts taken from reference TRBV7-9 and TRBJ2-5, reads DTGVSQNPRHKITKRGQNVTFRCDPISEHNRLYWYRQTLGQGPEFLTYFQNEAQLEKSRLLSDRFSAERPKGSFSTLEIQRTEQGDSAMYLCASTPGQDHQETQYFGPGTRLLVL.

This clone is a singleton in its sample. This sequence joins TRBV4-1 and TRBJ2-7, with D possibly TRBD1 on 5 matching bases. Germline V gene data show CDR1 as MGHRA and CDR2 as YSYEKL. CDR3 length: 15 residues. The ends were cut back, 0 bases at V and 6 bases at J, with 15 bases in the middle. The CDR3 sequence is CASSQDLGRVREQYF. The CDR3 bases are TGCGCCAGCAGCCAAGATCTGGGCAGGGTCCGCGAGCAGTACTTC.

The chain links TRBV18 to TRBJ1-3; D perhaps matches TRBD1 (6 bases). Germline CDR1 is KGHSH and CDR2 is LQKENI. The length of the CDR3 is 16 residues. Trimming left V 5 bases short and J 0 bases short, with 14 bases between. In DNA form, the CDR3 reads TGTGCCAGCTCAAGGGACAACCGAGGCTCTGGAAACACCATATATTTT. Translated, it gives CASSRDNRGSGNTIYF.

J is TRBJ1-2 and V is TRBV6-5, with D hard to call. The germline gives CDR1 MNHEY, CDR2 SVGAGI. V lost 3 bases and J 3 bases, leaving 11 bases between the germline ends. CDR3 length: 14 amino acids. CDR3 DNA sequence: TGTGCCAGCAGTTATGGGTCAACCTACTATGGCTACACCTTC. Protein sequence: CASSYGSTYYGYTF.

This clone is termed medium-sized (0.01 to 0.1%). This chain joins TRBV5-5 and TRBJ1-5, with 8 bases matching TRBD1. From germline, CDR1 is SGHKS and CDR2 YYEKEE (reference sequence). This CDR3 contains 17 residues. J gave up 3 bases and V 2 bases, and 10 bases lay outside the gene matches. DNA of the CDR3: TGTGCCAGCAGCTTACAATTCCAGGGGGCCCCCAATCAGCCCCAGCATTTT. The encoded protein is CASSLQFQGAPNQPQHF. The full variable domain, in which reference TRBV5-5 and TRBJ1-5 provide the parts outside the CDR3, is DAGVTQSPTHLIKTRGQQVTLRCSPISGHKSVSWYQQVLGQGPQFIFQYYEKEERGRGNFPDRFSARQFPNYSSELNVNALLLGDSALYLCASSLQFQGAPNQPQHFGDGTRLSIL.

V gene TRBV27 combines with J gene TRBJ2-5, with D possibly TRBD1 on 5 matching bases. Trimming removed 1 base at V and 2 bases at J, with 8 bases between. There are 14 residues in the CDR3. CDR1 MNHEY and CDR2 SMNVEV come from the germline V gene (reference sequence). For the CDR3, the DNA is TGTGCCAGCAGTTTATTGTCAGGGCAAGAGACCCAGTACTTC. Translating gives CASSLLSGQETQYF.

In its sample, this clone was seen once. The chain combines TRBV12-5 with TRBJ1-4; weak D call: TRBD1 (6 bases). V was cut by 5 bases and J by 7 bases, with 26 bases left in between. The CDR3 sequence is 18 residues long. Germline V gives CDR1 LGHNT, CDR2 FRNRAP. CDR3 nucleotide sequence: TGTGCTAGTGGTAAAGACAGGAAAAGTTCAACTAATAGTGAAAAACTGTTTTTT. Protein sequence: CASGKDRKSSTNSEKLFF. Using reference TRBV12-5 and TRBJ1-4 for the parts outside the CDR3, the full variable domain is DARVTQTPRHKVTEMGQEVTMRCQPILGHNTVFWYRQTMMQGLELLAYFRNRAPLDDSGMPKDRFSAEMPDATLATLKIQPSEPRDSAVYFCASGKDRKSSTNSEKLFFGSGTQLSVL.

The rearrangement links TRBV6-5 to TRBJ2-3; 8 bases are shared with TRBD2. V dropped 10 bases and J dropped 3; count of bases not matched to a gene: 12. The CDR3 contains 15 residues. Germline V gives CDR1 MNHEY, CDR2 SVGAGI. The DNA of the CDR3 is TGTGCCACCGGACAGTCGGGAGGGCCAACAGATACGCAGTATTTT. It is translated as CATGQSGGPTDTQYF.

CDR3 in amino acids: CASSRQGAGEQYF. As DNA, the CDR3 is TGTGCCAGCTCACGACAGGGGGCGGGTGAGCAGTACTTC. The V and J genes are TRBV18 and TRBJ2-7; 10 bases agree with TRBD1. The CDR3 sequence is 13 residues long. Germline CDR1 reads KGHSH; CDR2 reads LQKENI. The V gene end was trimmed by 4 bases and the J gene end by 7 bases; junction bases not matched to a gene: 4.

The chain recombines TRBV7-9 with TRBJ2-5; 7 bases map to TRBD1. The CDR3 is 17 residues long. Trimming removed 5 bases from V and 4 bases from J; junction bases left unmatched: 16. Germline V CDR1 and CDR2: SEHNR, FQNEAQ (reference sequence). For the CDR3, the DNA is TGTGCCAGCAGCACGGGACAGAGTCGGACCTACACAGAGACCCAGTACTTC. Encoded protein: CASSTGQSRTYTETQYF.

The chain joins TRBV5-1 to TRBJ2-7, with 13 bases identical to TRBD2. The CDR3 spans 17 residues. V trimming: 8 bases; J trimming: 6 bases; junction bases outside the gene matches: 17. CDR1 and CDR2 (germline): SGHRS, YFSETQ. The CDR3 coding sequence is TGCGCCAGAATACTTGAGGGACTAGCGGGAATTCGGGGCGAGCAGTACTTC. This sequence encodes CARILEGLAGIRGEQYF.

The chain couples TRBV2 to TRBJ2-1; TRBD2 matches at 12 bases. The V gene end was trimmed by 5 bases and the J gene end by 4 bases; junction bases not matched to a gene: 3. The CDR3 sequence is 15 residues long. CDR1 and CDR2 (germline): SNHLY, FYNNEI. Written as DNA, the CDR3 is TGTGCCAGCAGTAATCTAGCGGGAGGGTACAATGAGCAGTTCTTC. Translated: CASSNLAGGYNEQFF.

The V call is TRBV30, the J call TRBJ2-6, with a tentative D call TRBD2 (6 bases). V lost 8 bases and J lost 1, with 24 bases in between. The CDR3 is made up of 18 amino acids. Germline V CDR1 and CDR2: GTSNPN, SVGIG (reference sequence). Here the CDR3 reads CAGWGGGPYRSGANVLTF. The CDR3 DNA is TGTGCCGGGTGGGGAGGCGGGCCCTACCGGTCTGGGGCCAACGTCCTGACTTTC.

V is TRBV5-1 and J is TRBJ1-4, with a weak D call TRBD1 (5 bases). The CDR3 contains 14 residues. With 4 bases removed from V and 5 bases from J, the gap between germline ends came to 12 bases. Per germline, CDR1 SGHRS and CDR2 YFSETQ. The CDR3 is CASSLGTGNEKLFF. In DNA form, the CDR3 reads TGCGCCAGCAGCCTCGGGACGGGGAATGAAAAACTGTTTTTT. Together with reference TRBV5-1 and TRBJ1-4, the CDR3 gives the full variable domain: KAGVTQTPRYLIKTRGQQVTLSCSPISGHRSVSWYQQTPGQGLQFLFEYFSETQRNKGNFPGRFSGRQFSNSRSEMNVSTLELGDSALYLCASSLGTGNEKLFFGSGTQLSVL.

The chain uses TRBV4-1 and TRBJ2-1; the match to TRBD2 covers 14 bases. V dropped 0 bases and J dropped 14; count of bases not matched to a gene: 6. The CDR3 totals 15 residues. The germline V gene encodes CDR1 MGHRA and CDR2 YSYEKL. The CDR3 coding sequence is TGCGCCAGCAGCCAAGATCGGACTAGCGGGAGGCTTGAGTTCTTC. This gives the protein CASSQDRTSGRLEFF.

The rearrangement uses TRBV10-3 and TRBJ1-3; TRBD1 matches 9 bases. The V gene end was trimmed by 8 bases and the J gene end by 0 bases; junction bases not matched to a gene: 5. CDR1 ENHRY and CDR2 SYGVKD come from the germline V gene. The CDR3 is 15 residues long. This CDR3 reads CAIGQGSPSGNTIYF. In DNA, the CDR3 is TGTGCCATCGGACAGGGGTCTCCCTCTGGAAACACCATATATTTT.

J is TRBJ1-2 and V is TRBV5-1; TRBD1 matches 7 bases. V was pared by 4 bases and J by 8 bases, with 8 bases of the junction left unmatched. There are 13 residues in the CDR3. Germline values: CDR1 SGHRS, CDR2 YFSETQ. Written as DNA, the CDR3 is TGCGCCAGCAGCCCGACAGGGAAGGAGGGCTACACCTTC. It is translated as CASSPTGKEGYTF.

This chain joins TRBV7-6 and TRBJ2-3; D remains unclear. Germline assignment: CDR1 SGHVS and CDR2 FNYEAQ. The CDR3 extends over 15 amino acids. Trimming left V 4 bases short and J 3 bases short, with 14 bases between. CDR3 DNA sequence: TGTGCCAGCAGCTCCTCGAACCAGGAAACAGATACGCAGTATTTT. The encoded protein is CASSSSNQETDTQYF.

The chain is built from TRBV5-1 and TRBJ2-5; 14 bases match TRBD2. The germline V gene encodes CDR1 SGHRS and CDR2 YFSETQ. The length of the CDR3 is 15 residues. V lost 4 bases, J lost 3 bases, and 2 bases stayed unmatched. The CDR3 DNA reads as TGCGCCAGCAGCCCGGGACTAGCGGGAGAAGAGACCCAGTACTTC. Translating it yields CASSPGLAGEETQYF.